The present T cell receptor beta chain was sequenced within a study of T cell repertoires in cytomegalovirus infection. Whole-study context: Recently identified HLA-C-restricted and well-studied HLA-B-restricted CMV epitopes were used. Study-wide points: Within the response measured ex vivo, HLA-C-restricted CMV-specific TCR beta clonotypes were dominant.

A note on this clonotype: Its antigen is not identified.

The CDR3 covers 14 residues. Per the germline V gene, CDR1 is LNHNV and CDR2 is YYDKDF (reference sequence). V lost 2 bases to trimming and J lost 5 bases, with 13 bases between them. Via MiXCR, TCRdb re-called the reads, giving one row per CDR3 protein. This sample has around 430,000 distinct CDR3 sequences, with under 45% found just once. The starting material was cultured PBMCs, obtained from culture after CMV antigen stimulation. The chain carries TRBV15 and TRBJ2-7; weak D call: TRBD2 (5 bases). This TCR derives from a human donor in good health (CMV status not recorded). Some clones in this sample may be carry-over from other donors' samples. The CDR3 bases are TGTGCCACCAGCAGATCGGAGAGGGCCGACGAGCAGTACTTC. This translates into CATSRSERADEQYF.